What follows are 21 T cell receptor beta chains derived from one specimen sequenced in a study of blood T cell repertoires in COVID-19. Sequencing used immunoSEQ multiplex PCR; TCRdb keeps in-frame clones, though not all of them. Altogether some 140,000 clones are present, 88% being singletons, with the ten largest covering about 2%. Sequenced: peripheral blood. These receptors were taken from a man between 70 and 80 years old with active COVID-19.

The V call is TRBV4-1, the J call TRBJ1-1, with 7 positions matching TRBD1. The CDR3 sequence is 19 residues long. J was trimmed by 10 bases and V by 4 bases; bases with no gene match: 27. Germline lookup yields CDR1 MGHRA and CDR2 YSYEKL. The CDR3 DNA reads TGCGCCAGCAGCCCCACATCTCGTTTAGTGGACAGGAAAGAAGTGGGAGCTTTCTTT. Translation gives CASSPTSRLVDRKEVGAFF.

V gene TRBV19 combines with J gene TRBJ1-1; TRBD1 might be the D (6 bases). Germline CDR1 and CDR2: LNHDA and SQIVND (reference sequence). This CDR3 has 15 amino acids. The germline V and J ends were trimmed by 6 bases and 1 base, with 15 bases remaining between them. The CDR3 DNA follows: TGTGCCAGTAGCATTCCGGGACAACCGAACACTGAAGCTTTCTTT. It translates to CASSIPGQPNTEAFF.

The DNA for the CDR3 is TGTGCCAGCACCCGGAGAGGGAACGGTGAGCAGTTCTTC. Encoded protein: CASTRRGNGEQFF. V and J are TRBV27 and TRBJ2-1, with D tentatively TRBD2 (5 bases). There are 13 residues in the CDR3. Trimming cost V 7 bases and J 9 bases, with 16 bases left between them. CDR1 is MNHEY, CDR2 SMNVEV, per germline (reference sequence).

V gene TRBV5-1 combines with J gene TRBJ1-1, with 8 bases matching TRBD1. This CDR3 comprises 13 residues. Germline loops: CDR1 SGHRS, CDR2 YFSETQ. Trimming cost V 2 bases and J 4 bases; bases outside gene matches: 1. This chain's CDR3 is CASSFDRGTEAFF. The CDR3 DNA sequence: TGCGCCAGCAGCTTCGACAGGGGCACTGAAGCTTTCTTT.

The chain uses TRBV24-1 and TRBJ2-1; D possibly corresponds to TRBD1 (6 bases). The CDR3 has 15 residues. V gave up 1 base and J gave up 8 bases, with 14 bases separating them. Germline values: CDR1 KGHDR, CDR2 SFDVKD. The CDR3 DNA reads TGTGCCACCAGTGATTTATACAGGGATGTCCATGAGCAGTTCTTC. Encoded protein: CATSDLYRDVHEQFF.

The rearrangement joins TRBV14 to TRBJ1-1, with a possible D match to TRBD1 (6 bases). CDR3 length: 18 residues. CDR1 SGHDN and CDR2 FVKESK come from the germline V gene. V was trimmed by 0 bases and J by 1 base, leaving 18 bases between them. CDR3 bases: TGTGCCAGCAGCCAAGATCCCCCGACAGGCCCAACGAACACTGAAGCTTTCTTT. As protein: CASSQDPPTGPTNTEAFF.

The rearrangement uses TRBV16 and TRBJ1-2; TRBD1 is a possible D gene (5 bases). CDR1 is KGHSY and CDR2 is FQNENV in the germline V gene. With 7 bases removed from V and 0 bases from J, the gap between germline ends came to 9 bases. CDR3 length equals 13 residues. In DNA form, the CDR3 reads TGTGCCAGCACGGGGGGATCTAACTATGGCTACACCTTC. Translated, it gives CASTGGSNYGYTF.

The chain joins TRBV5-1 to TRBJ2-1; TRBD2 matches at 9 bases. Germline trimming cut 5 bases from V and 10 bases from J; bases unmatched to any gene: 13. In germline, CDR1 is SGHRS, CDR2 YFSETQ. The CDR3 runs 15 residues. The CDR3 spells CASRRTSEGLGEQFF. CDR3 bases: TGCGCCAGCAGACGGACTAGCGAGGGGCTGGGGGAGCAGTTCTTC.

J is TRBJ2-7 and V is TRBV5-1, with 7 positions matching TRBD1. This CDR3 is 14 amino acids long. V lost 7 bases and J lost 7; bases outside the gene matches: 14. Germline loops: CDR1 SGHRS, CDR2 YFSETQ. The CDR3 DNA sequence: TGCGCCAGCTCCAAGTCCCAGGGGGTAGAAGAGCAGTACTTC. This translates into CASSKSQGVEEQYF.

The chain carries TRBV29-1 and TRBJ2-1; 8 nucleotides align to TRBD1. This CDR3 region has 14 residues. CDR1 is SQVTM and CDR2 is ANQGSEA in the germline V gene. Unmatched junction bases numbered 6, after V lost 4 bases and J lost 4 bases. The CDR3 DNA reads as TGCAGCGTTGCTCCAGGGGGCGCGTACAATGAGCAGTTCTTC. Its translation is CSVAPGGAYNEQFF.

V is TRBV9 and J is TRBJ2-7, with 10 nucleotides matching TRBD1. The CDR3 length is 14 residues. Trimming cost V 3 bases and J 7 bases; bases outside gene matches: 7. CDR1 SGDLS and CDR2 YYNGEE come from the germline V gene. CDR3 DNA: TGTGCCAGCAGCGCCTCCGGGACAGGGGATGAGCAGTACTTC. Translating it yields CASSASGTGDEQYF.

The chain couples TRBV5-1 to TRBJ2-7; 7 bases agree with TRBD1. Trimming took 2 bases from V and 6 from J; bases not matched to a gene: 5. This CDR3 is built from 13 residues. The germline V gene has CDR1 SGHRS and CDR2 YFSETQ. CDR3 DNA: TGCGCCAGCAGCTTCCCAGGGGGTCGCGAGCAGTACTTC. The encoded protein is CASSFPGGREQYF.

This chain connects TRBV27 to TRBJ2-1; D perhaps matches TRBD1 (6 bases). Germline V gives CDR1 MNHEY, CDR2 SMNVEV (reference sequence). With 11 bases removed from V and 7 bases from J, the gap between germline ends came to 12 bases. The CDR3 sequence is 11 residues long. The CDR3 region is CASRGLNEQFF. DNA for the CDR3: TGTGCCTCCAGGGGATTAAATGAGCAGTTCTTC.

The genes are TRBV28 and TRBJ2-7; TRBD1 aligns across 8 bases. With V trimmed by 6 bases and J by 6 bases, 13 bases remained unmatched. Germline V gene lookup returns CDR1 MDHEN and CDR2 SYDVKM. The CDR3 contains 15 residues. CDR3 coding DNA: TGTGCCAGCAGGAACCCCTTGACAGGGGTTGGCGAGCAGTACTTC. It yields the protein CASRNPLTGVGEQYF.

CDR3 protein: CASSSDEREEAFF. CDR3 coding DNA: TGTGCCAGCAGCTCAGACGAGCGCGAGGAAGCTTTCTTT. The chain uses TRBV12-3 or TRBV12-4 and TRBJ1-1; the D is unclear. Trimming took off 6 bases at V and 8 bases at J, with 16 bases between the two ends. The length of the CDR3 is 13 residues.

The V gene is TRBV29-1, the J gene TRBJ1-1, with TRBD1 matching 8 bases. The CDR3 extends over 14 amino acids. Germline V lookup: CDR1 SQVTM, CDR2 ANQGSEA. With 5 bases clipped from V and 4 bases from J, the junction kept 9 bases outside the gene matches. The CDR3 sequence is CSVSPTTGATEAFF. The CDR3 nucleotides read TGCAGCGTTTCCCCCACGACAGGGGCCACTGAAGCTTTCTTT.

CDR3 protein: CASRLQGKHEQYF. CDR3 DNA sequence: TGTGCCAGCAGACTACAGGGGAAGCACGAGCAGTACTTC. J is TRBJ2-7 and V is TRBV7-9, with 7 bases identical to TRBD1. This CDR3 is built from 13 residues. Germline V gene data show CDR1 as SEHNR and CDR2 as FQNEAQ (reference sequence). The trim removed 6 bases at V and 5 bases at J, leaving 7 bases unmatched.

The chain uses TRBV4-1 and TRBJ2-3; the D gene is possibly TRBD2 (6 bases). The CDR3 sequence is 16 residues long. Trimming cost V 0 bases and J 2 bases, with 12 bases left between them. The V gene's germline CDR1 is MGHRA and CDR2 YSYEKL. CDR3 region: CASSQDPGLPTDTQYF. CDR3 coding DNA: TGCGCCAGCAGCCAAGATCCAGGACTACCCACAGATACGCAGTATTTT.

This clone was detected only a few times. The chain has TRBV28 and TRBJ1-5; D may be TRBD1 (5 bases). With 9 bases removed from V and 7 bases from J, the gap between germline ends came to 13 bases. Germline loops: CDR1 MDHEN, CDR2 SYDVKM. The CDR3 consists of 12 residues. For the CDR3, the DNA is TGTGCCAGTACCTCGGGGGAACAGCCCCAGCATTTT. Its protein product is CASTSGEQPQHF.

This clone appeared a single time. The chain combines TRBV19 with TRBJ2-5, with D possibly matching TRBD1 (5 bases). The CDR3 totals 13 residues. Germline assignment: CDR1 LNHDA and CDR2 SQIVND (reference sequence). V was clipped by 4 bases and J by 2 bases, with 8 bases between them. The DNA of the CDR3 is TGTGCCAGTAGTACGACAGATCAAGAGACCCAGTACTTC. This sequence encodes CASSTTDQETQYF.

The J gene is TRBJ2-1, the V gene TRBV28; perhaps TRBD2 as D (5 bases). The V gene's germline CDR1 is MDHEN and CDR2 SYDVKM. Trimming left V 7 bases short and J 1 base short, with 11 bases between. The CDR3 runs to 14 residues. The CDR3 nucleotides read TGTGCCAGCAATGCGCCGGGGTCCTACAATGAGCAGTTCTTC. This codes for CASNAPGSYNEQFF.